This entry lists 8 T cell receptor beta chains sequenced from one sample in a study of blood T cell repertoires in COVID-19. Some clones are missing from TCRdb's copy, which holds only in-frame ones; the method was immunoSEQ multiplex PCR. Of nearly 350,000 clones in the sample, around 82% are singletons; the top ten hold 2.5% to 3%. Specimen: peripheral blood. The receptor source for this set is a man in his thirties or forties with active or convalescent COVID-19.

The CDR3 sequence: CASSNGWGQAEAFF. CDR3 coding DNA: TGTGCCAGCTCAAACGGCTGGGGGCAGGCTGAAGCTTTCTTT. The rearrangement uses TRBV18 and TRBJ1-1, with D possibly matching TRBD1 (6 bases). Germline CDR1 and CDR2: KGHSH and LQKENI. The length of the CDR3 is 14 residues. V was cut by 5 bases and J by 6 bases, with 16 bases left in between.

The CDR3 DNA sequence: TGTGCCAGCAGACCCAGCCTTGCGGGGCACGATACCCCCAATGAGCAGTTCTTC. It codes for CASRPSLAGHDTPNEQFF. This chain joins TRBV27 and TRBJ2-1; possible D gene TRBD2, 6 bases. The germline CDR1 and CDR2 sequences are MNHEY and SMNVEV (reference sequence). The CDR3 has 18 amino acids. V was cut by 6 bases and J by 6 bases, with 27 bases left in between.

This CDR3 is CASSPIQGSTVYNEQFF. In DNA, the CDR3 is TGTGCCAGCAGCCCTATACAGGGGTCAACGGTCTACAATGAGCAGTTCTTC. This chain links TRBV6-2 or TRBV6-3 with TRBJ2-1; 7 bases match TRBD1. Germline assignment: CDR1 MNHEY and CDR2 SVGEGT. The CDR3 sequence is 17 residues long. V shed 6 bases and J 3 bases; nucleotides not matched to a gene: 14.

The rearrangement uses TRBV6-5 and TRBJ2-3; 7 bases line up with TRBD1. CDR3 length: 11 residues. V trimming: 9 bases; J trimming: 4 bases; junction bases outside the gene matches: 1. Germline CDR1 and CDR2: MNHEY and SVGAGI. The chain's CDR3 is CARGQADTQYF. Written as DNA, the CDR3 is TGTGCCAGAGGACAGGCAGATACGCAGTATTTT.

Here the CDR3 reads CASSRDTDTQYF. DNA of the CDR3: TGTGCCAGCTCCCGGGACACAGATACGCAGTATTTT. This chain joins TRBV7-2 and TRBJ2-3, with D possibly being TRBD2 (5 bases). CDR1 is SGHTA and CDR2 is FQGNSA in the germline V gene. This CDR3 region has 12 residues. Deletions cut 8 bases from V and 2 bases from J, with 8 bases between.

The CDR3 DNA sequence: TGTGCCAGCAGAATTATAGCGGACACCGGGGAGCTGTTTTTT. Its protein is CASRIIADTGELFF. The genes are TRBV28 and TRBJ2-2; possible D gene TRBD2, 6 bases. With 6 bases removed from V and 3 bases from J, the gap between germline ends came to 11 bases. This CDR3 is built from 14 residues. Germline CDR1 is MDHEN and CDR2 is SYDVKM.

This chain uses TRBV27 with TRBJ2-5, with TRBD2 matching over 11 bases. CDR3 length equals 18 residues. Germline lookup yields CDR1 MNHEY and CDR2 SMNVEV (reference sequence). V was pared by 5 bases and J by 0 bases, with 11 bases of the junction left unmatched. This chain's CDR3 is CASSLLTSGATYQETQYF. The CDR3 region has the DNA TGTGCCAGCAGTCTGTTGACTAGCGGGGCCACGTACCAAGAGACCCAGTACTTC.

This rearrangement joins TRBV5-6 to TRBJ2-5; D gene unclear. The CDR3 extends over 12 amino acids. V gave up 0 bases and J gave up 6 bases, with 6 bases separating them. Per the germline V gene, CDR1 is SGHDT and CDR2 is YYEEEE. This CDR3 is CASSLDYQTQYF. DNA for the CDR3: TGTGCCAGCAGCTTGGACTACCAGACCCAGTACTTC. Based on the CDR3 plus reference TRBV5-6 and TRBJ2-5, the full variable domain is DAGVTQSPTHLIKTRGQQVTLRCSPKSGHDTVSWYQQALGQGPQFIFQYYEEEERQRGNFPDRFSGHQFPNYSSELNVNALLLGDSALYLCASSLDYQTQYFGPGTRLLVL.